The 3 T cell receptor beta chains below come from one sample, sequenced in a study of blood T cell repertoires in COVID-19. The protocol was immunoSEQ multiplex PCR, while the TCRdb copy is restricted to in-frame clones and leaves out a portion. This sample has under 250,000 clones, with approximately 91% found just once. Material for sequencing was peripheral blood. These receptors originate from a man in his forties or fifties with COVID-19, enrolled during active disease.

The rearrangement links TRBV5-1 to TRBJ2-7; 14 nucleotides line up with TRBD2. CDR1 is SGHRS and CDR2 is YFSETQ in the germline V gene. The CDR3 consists of 15 residues. J gave up 6 bases and V 4 bases, and 6 bases lay outside the gene matches. CDR3 DNA sequence: TGCGCCAGCAGCAAGGGACTAGCGGGAGTCACCGAGCAGTACTTC. Protein: CASSKGLAGVTEQYF.

In its sample, this clone was seen many times. This sample includes further DNA sequences coding for the same CDR3. The J gene is TRBJ2-5, the V gene TRBV5-1; D gene unclear. Germline V CDR1 and CDR2: SGHRS, YFSETQ. With 3 bases removed from V and 1 base from J, the gap between germline ends came to 4 bases. CDR3 length: 12 residues. The CDR3 loop reads CASSSSQETQYF. The CDR3 bases are TGCGCCAGCAGCTCGTCCCAAGAGACCCAGTACTTC.

This sequence joins TRBV2 and TRBJ1-5; 7 bases align to TRBD1. Trimming cost V 7 bases and J 5 bases; bases outside gene matches: 8. Germline V gives CDR1 SNHLY, CDR2 FYNNEI. The CDR3 has 14 amino acids. CDR3 in amino acids: CASTLDREYQPQHF. The CDR3 DNA is TGTGCCAGCACCCTAGACAGGGAATATCAGCCCCAGCATTTT.